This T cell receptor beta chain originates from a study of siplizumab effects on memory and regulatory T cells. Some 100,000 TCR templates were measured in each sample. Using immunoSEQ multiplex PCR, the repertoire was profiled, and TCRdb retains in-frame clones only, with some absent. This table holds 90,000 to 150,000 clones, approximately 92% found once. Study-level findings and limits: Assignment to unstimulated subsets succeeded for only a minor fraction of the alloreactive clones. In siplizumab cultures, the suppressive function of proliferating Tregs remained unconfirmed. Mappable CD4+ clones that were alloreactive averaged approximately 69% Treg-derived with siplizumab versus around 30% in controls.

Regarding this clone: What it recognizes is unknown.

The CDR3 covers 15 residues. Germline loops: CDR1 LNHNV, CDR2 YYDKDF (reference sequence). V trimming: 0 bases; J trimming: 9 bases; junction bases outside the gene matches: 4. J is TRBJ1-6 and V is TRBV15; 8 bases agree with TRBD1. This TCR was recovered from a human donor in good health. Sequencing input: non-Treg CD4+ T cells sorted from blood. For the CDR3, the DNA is TGTGCCACCAGCAGAGACCCGGACAGGGCTTCACCCCTCCACTTT. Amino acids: CATSRDPDRASPLHF.